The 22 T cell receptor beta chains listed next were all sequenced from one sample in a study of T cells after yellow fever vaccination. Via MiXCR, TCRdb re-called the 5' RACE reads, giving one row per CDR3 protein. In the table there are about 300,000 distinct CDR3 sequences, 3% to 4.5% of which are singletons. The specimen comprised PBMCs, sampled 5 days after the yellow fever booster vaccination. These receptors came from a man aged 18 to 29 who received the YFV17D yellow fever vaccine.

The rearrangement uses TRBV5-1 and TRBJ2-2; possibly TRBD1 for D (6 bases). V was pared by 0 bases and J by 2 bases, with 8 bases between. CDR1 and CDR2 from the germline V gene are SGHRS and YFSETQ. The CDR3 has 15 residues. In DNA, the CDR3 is TGCGCCAGCAGCTTGGGGGGACACAACACCGGGGAGCTGTTTTTT. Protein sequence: CASSLGGHNTGELFF.

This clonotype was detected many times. CDR3 in amino acids: CASSVRTNSYEQYF. CDR3 sequence (DNA): TGCGCCAGCAGCGTTAGGACTAACTCCTACGAGCAGTACTTC. This chain links TRBV5-1 with TRBJ2-7, with D possibly being TRBD2 (6 bases). This CDR3 comprises 14 residues. The germline CDR1 and CDR2 sequences are SGHRS and YFSETQ. V lost 4 bases to trimming and J lost 0 bases, with 11 bases between them.

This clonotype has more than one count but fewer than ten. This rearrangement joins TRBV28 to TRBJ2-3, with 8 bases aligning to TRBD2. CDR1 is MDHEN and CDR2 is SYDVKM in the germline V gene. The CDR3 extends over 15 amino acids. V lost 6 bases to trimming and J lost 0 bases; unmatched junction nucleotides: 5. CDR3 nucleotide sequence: TGTGCCAGCAGCCACCAGCGGGGGAGCACAGATACGCAGTATTTT. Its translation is CASSHQRGSTDTQYF. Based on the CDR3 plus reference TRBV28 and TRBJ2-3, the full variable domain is DVKVTQSSRYLVKRTGEKVFLECVQDMDHENMFWYRQDPGLGLRLIYFSYDVKMKEKGDIPEGYSVSREKKERFSLILESASTNQTSMYLCASSHQRGSTDTQYFGPGTRLTVL.

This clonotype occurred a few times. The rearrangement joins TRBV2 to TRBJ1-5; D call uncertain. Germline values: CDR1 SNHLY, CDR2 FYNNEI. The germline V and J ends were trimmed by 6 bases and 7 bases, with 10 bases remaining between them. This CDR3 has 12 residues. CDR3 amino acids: CASSIAGQPQHF. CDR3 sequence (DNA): TGTGCCAGCAGCATCGCGGGGCAGCCCCAGCATTTT.

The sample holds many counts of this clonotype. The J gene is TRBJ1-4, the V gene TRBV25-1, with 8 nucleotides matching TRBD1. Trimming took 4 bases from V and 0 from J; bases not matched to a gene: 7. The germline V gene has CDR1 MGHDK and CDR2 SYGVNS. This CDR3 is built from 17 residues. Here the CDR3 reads CASSGRGQAPTNEKLFF. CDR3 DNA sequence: TGTGCCAGCAGTGGGAGGGGACAGGCACCAACTAATGAAAAACTGTTTTTT.

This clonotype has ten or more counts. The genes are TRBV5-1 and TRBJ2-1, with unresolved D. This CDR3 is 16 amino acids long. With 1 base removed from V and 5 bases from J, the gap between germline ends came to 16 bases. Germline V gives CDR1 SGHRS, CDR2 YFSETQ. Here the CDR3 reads CASSLWPWPAHNEQFF. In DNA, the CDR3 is TGCGCCAGCAGCTTGTGGCCGTGGCCGGCCCACAATGAGCAGTTCTTC.

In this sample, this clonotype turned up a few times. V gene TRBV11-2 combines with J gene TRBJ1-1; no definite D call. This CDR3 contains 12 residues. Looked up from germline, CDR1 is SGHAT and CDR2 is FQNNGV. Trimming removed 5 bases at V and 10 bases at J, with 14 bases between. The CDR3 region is CASSAIRTSAFF. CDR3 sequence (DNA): TGTGCCAGCAGCGCGATTCGAACGTCAGCTTTCTTT. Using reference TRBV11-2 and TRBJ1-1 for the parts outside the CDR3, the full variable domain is EAGVAQSPRYKIIEKRQSVAFWCNPISGHATLYWYQQILGQGPKLLIQFQNNGVVDDSQLPKDRFSAERLKGVDSTLKIQPAKLEDSAVYLCASSAIRTSAFFGQGTRLTVV.

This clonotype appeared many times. CDR3 bases: TGTGCCAGCAGCCAGGTGGTAGCGGGGGGACCCACAGATACGCAGTATTTT. It is translated as CASSQVVAGGPTDTQYF. The genes are TRBV6-5 and TRBJ2-3; the match to TRBD2 covers 10 bases. CDR3 size: 17 residues. V gave up 6 bases and J gave up 2 bases; unmatched junction bases: 11. Germline-derived CDR1 and CDR2 are MNHEY and SVGAGI.

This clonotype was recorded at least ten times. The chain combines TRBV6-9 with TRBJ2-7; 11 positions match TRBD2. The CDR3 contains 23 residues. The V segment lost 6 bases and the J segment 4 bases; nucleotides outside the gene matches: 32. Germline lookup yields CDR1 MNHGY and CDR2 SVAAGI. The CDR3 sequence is CASSRIPLLAGEVTARILYEQYV. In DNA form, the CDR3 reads TGTGCCAGCAGCCGTATTCCCCTACTAGCGGGGGAAGTAACAGCTCGTATTTTATACGAGCAGTACGTC.

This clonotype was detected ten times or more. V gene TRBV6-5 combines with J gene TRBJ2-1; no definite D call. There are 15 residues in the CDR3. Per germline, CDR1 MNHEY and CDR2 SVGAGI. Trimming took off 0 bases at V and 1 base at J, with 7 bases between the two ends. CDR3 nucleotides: TGTGCCAGCAGTTACTCTGGTCAATCCTACAATGAGCAGTTCTTC. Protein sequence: CASSYSGQSYNEQFF.

CDR3 DNA: TGTGCCAGCAGTATCCGGGACAATTATAGCAATCAGCCCCAGCATTTT. This gives the protein CASSIRDNYSNQPQHF. The chain links TRBV6-1 to TRBJ1-5; tentatively, D is TRBD1 (6 bases). CDR1 and CDR2 (germline): MNHNS, SASEGT. The CDR3 spans 16 residues. V was trimmed by 5 bases and J by 0 bases, leaving 14 bases between them.

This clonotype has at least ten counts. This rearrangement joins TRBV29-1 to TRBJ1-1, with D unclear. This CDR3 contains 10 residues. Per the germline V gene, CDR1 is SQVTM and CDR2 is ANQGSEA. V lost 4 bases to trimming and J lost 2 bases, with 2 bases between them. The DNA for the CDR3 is TGCAGCGTTGCAAACACTGAAGCTTTCTTT. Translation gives CSVANTEAFF. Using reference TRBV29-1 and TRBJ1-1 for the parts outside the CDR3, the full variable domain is SAVISQKPSRDICQRGTSLTIQCQVDSQVTMMFWYRQQPGQSLTLIATANQGSEATYESGFVIDKFPISRPNLTFSTLTVSNMSPEDSSIYLCSVANTEAFFGQGTRLTVV.

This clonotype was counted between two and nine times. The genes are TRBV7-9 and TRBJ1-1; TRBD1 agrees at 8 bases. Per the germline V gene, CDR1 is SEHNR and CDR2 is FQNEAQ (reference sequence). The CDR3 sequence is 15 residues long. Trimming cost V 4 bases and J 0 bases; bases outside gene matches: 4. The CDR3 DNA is TGTGCCAGCAGCTCCGACAGGGGAATGAACACTGAAGCTTTCTTT. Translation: CASSSDRGMNTEAFF.

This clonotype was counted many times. Here the CDR3 DNA reads TGTGCCAGCAGGAGTGAACGGGGGCGACACGAGCAGTACGTC. It translates to CASRSERGRHEQYV. V is TRBV2 and J is TRBJ2-7; the D call may be TRBD1 or TRBD2 (6 bases each). Germline assignment: CDR1 SNHLY and CDR2 FYNNEI. Trimming stripped 6 bases from V and 5 bases from J, with 17 bases between. The CDR3 totals 14 residues.

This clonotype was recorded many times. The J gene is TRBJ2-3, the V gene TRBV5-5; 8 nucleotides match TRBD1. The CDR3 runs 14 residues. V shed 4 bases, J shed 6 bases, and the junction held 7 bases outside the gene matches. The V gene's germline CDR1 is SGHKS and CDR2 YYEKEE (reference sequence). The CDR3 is CASSTGQGMDTQYF. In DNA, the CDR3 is TGTGCCAGCAGCACCGGACAGGGAATGGATACGCAGTATTTT.

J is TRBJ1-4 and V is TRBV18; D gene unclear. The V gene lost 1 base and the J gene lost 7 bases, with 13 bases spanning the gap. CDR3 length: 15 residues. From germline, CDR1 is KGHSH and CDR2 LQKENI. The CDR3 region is CASSPRSGGLEKLFF. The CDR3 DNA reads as TGTGCCAGCTCACCACGAAGCGGCGGCCTTGAAAAACTGTTTTTT.

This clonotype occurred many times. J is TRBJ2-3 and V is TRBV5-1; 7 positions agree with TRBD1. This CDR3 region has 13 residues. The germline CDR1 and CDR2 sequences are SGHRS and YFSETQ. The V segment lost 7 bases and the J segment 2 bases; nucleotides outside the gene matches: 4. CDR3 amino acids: CASSGQSTDTQYF. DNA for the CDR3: TGCGCCAGCTCGGGACAGTCCACAGATACGCAGTATTTT.

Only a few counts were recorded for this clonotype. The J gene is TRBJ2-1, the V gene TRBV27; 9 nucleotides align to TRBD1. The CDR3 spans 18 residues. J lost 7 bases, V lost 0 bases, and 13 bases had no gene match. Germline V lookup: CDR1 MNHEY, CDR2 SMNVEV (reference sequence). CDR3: CASSLSAFLGQGLNEQFF. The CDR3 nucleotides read TGTGCCAGCAGTTTATCGGCCTTTTTAGGACAGGGGTTAAATGAGCAGTTCTTC.

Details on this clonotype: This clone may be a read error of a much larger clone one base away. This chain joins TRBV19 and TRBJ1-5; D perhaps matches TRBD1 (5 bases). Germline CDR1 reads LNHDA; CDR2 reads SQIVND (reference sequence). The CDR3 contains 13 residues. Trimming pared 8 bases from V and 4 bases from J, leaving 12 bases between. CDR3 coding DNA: TGTGCCAGTGCCCGGAGGGGAAATCAGCCCCAGCATTTT. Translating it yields CASARRGNQPQHF.

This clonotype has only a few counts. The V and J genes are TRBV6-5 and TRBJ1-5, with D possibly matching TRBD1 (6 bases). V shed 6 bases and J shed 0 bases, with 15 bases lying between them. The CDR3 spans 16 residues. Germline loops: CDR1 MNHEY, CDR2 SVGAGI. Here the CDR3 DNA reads TGTGCCAGCAGCCCCCGGGGGCCTGATAGCAATCAGCCCCAGCATTTT. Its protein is CASSPRGPDSNQPQHF.

CDR3 loop: CAAGGREQYF. The CDR3 nucleotides read TGTGCCGCCGGGGGTCGCGAGCAGTACTTC. The V call is TRBV3-1, the J call TRBJ2-7, with TRBD2 as a possible D gene (6 bases). Germline V gene lookup returns CDR1 LGHDT and CDR2 YNNKEL (reference sequence). This CDR3 comprises 10 residues. Trimming left V 11 bases short and J 6 bases short, with 11 bases between.

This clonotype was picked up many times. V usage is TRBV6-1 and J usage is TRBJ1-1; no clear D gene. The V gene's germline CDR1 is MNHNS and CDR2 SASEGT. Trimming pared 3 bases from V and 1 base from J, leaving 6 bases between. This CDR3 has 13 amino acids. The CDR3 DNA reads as TGTGCCAGCAGTGACCAATCGAACACTGAAGCTTTCTTT. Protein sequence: CASSDQSNTEAFF.